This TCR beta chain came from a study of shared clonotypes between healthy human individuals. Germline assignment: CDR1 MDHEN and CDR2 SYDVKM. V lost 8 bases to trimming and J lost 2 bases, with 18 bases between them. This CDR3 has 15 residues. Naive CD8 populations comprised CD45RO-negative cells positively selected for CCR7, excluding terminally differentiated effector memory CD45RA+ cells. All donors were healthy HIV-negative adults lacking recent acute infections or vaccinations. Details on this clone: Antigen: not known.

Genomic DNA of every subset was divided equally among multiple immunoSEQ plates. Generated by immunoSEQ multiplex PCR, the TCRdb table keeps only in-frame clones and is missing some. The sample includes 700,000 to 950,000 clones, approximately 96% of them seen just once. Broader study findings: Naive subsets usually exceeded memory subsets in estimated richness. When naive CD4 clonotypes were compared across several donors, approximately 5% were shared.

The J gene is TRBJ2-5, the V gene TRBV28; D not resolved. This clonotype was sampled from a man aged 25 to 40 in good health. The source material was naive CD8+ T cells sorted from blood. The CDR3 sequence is CASVRGTLSQETQYF. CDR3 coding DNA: TGTGCCAGCGTTCGTGGTACGCTTTCTCAAGAGACCCAGTACTTC.